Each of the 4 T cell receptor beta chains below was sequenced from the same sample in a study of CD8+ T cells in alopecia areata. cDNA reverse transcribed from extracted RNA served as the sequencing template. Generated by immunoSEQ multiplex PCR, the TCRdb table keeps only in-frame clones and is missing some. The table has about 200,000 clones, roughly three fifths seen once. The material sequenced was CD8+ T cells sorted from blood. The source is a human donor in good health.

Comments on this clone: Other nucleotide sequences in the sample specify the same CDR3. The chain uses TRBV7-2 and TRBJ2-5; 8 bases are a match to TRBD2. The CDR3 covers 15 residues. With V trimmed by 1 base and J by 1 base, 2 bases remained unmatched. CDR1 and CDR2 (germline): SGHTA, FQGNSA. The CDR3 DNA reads TGTGCCAGCAGCTTAGGCGGGGGGCCCCAAGAGACCCAGTACTTC. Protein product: CASSLGGGPQETQYF.

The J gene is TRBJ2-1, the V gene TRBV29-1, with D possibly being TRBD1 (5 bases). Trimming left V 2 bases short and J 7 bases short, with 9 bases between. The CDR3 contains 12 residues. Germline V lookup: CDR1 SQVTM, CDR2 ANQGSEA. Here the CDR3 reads CSVELGENEQFF. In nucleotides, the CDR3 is TGCAGCGTTGAACTAGGGGAAAATGAGCAGTTCTTC.

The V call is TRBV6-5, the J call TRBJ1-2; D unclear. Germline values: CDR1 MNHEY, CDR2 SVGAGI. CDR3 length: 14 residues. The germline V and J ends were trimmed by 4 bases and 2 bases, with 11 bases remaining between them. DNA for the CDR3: TGTGCCAGCAGTTCCCCAAGGGTGAACTATGGCTACACCTTC. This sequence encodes CASSSPRVNYGYTF.

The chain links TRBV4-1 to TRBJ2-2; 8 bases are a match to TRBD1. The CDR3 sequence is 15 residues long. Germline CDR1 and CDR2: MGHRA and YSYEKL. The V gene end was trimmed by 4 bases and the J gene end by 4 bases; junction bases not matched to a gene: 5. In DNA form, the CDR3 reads TGCGCCAGCAGCCTACAAACAGGGGGCACCGGGGAGCTGTTTTTT. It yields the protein CASSLQTGGTGELFF.